This T cell receptor (beta chain) emerged from a study of molecular identifiers for immune sequencing clone quantification. This clonotype came up many times. The ends were cut back, 5 bases at V and 3 bases at J, with 13 bases in the middle. There are 13 residues in the CDR3. In germline, CDR1 is SQVTM, CDR2 ANQGSEA. TCRdb re-called the PCR reads with MiXCR, one entry per CDR3 protein. The sample contains hundreds of thousands of distinct CDR3 sequences, 25% of which appear only once. V gene TRBV29-1 combines with J gene TRBJ1-2; weak D call: TRBD1 (5 bases). The sequence was obtained from a human donor in good health. Some libraries in this study had Jurkat cell RNA spiked in. Sample: naive CD8+ T cells from blood, with Jurkat cell RNA spiked in. Documented subset: FACS-sorted CD8+CD4-CCR7+CD45RA+ naive T cells. CDR3 in DNA: TGCAGCGTTATACAGGATTCGTACTATGGCTACACCTTC. It encodes CSVIQDSYYGYTF.